Listed below are T cell receptor beta chains from one sample, sequenced in a study of Graves' ophthalmopathy and Graves' hyperthyroidism. MiXCR, applied by TCRdb to the multiplex PCR reads, yields one record per CDR3 protein. The repertoire holds about 550,000 distinct CDR3 sequences, 35% to 40% seen once, with over 3.5% in the top ten. The sample was peripheral blood or thyroid tissue (not recorded which). These receptors were collected from an adult man with Graves' hyperthyroidism. Each CDR3 is given with its conserved first and last residue. A D gene is named only where the DNA matches it firmly. Clone size is stated in some rows and not others, as once, few, many or a class when expanded.

>TRBJ1-5|-|-|TRBV5-1
TGCGCCAGCAGCTTAAATCCCAGGTCTGCTAGCAATCAGCCCCAGCATTTT
CASSLNPRSASNQPQHF
>TRBJ1-6|-|many|TRBV7-2
TGTGCCAGCAGCACAGACAGTAATTCACCCCTCCACTTT
CASSTDSNSPLHF
>TRBJ1-1|-|few|TRBV4-2
TGTGCCAGCAGCCAAGCGGTGGGGGGCGCAGCCGAAGCTTTCTTT
CASSQAVGGAAEAFF
>TRBJ1-1|-|many|TRBV20-1
TGCAGTGCTAGAGGGACACCGAACACTGAAGCTTTCTTT
CSARGTPNTEAFF
>TRBJ2-5|TRBD2|many|TRBV6-1
TGTGCCAGCAGTGAAGGGCTAGCGGTGTACCAAGAGACCCAGTACTTC
CASSEGLAVYQETQYF
>TRBJ1-1|TRBD1|many|TRBV7-3
TGTGCCAGCAGCTTCTCCCGGGACAGCACTGAAGCTTTCTTT
CASSFSRDSTEAFF
>TRBJ1-1|TRBD1|many|TRBV25-1
TGTGCCAGCAGACCAACAGGGGTGGGCACTGAAGCTTTCTTT
CASRPTGVGTEAFF
>TRBJ2-3|-|-|TRBV7-2
TGTGCCAGCAGCTCCCGAGATACGCAGTATTTT
CASSSRDTQYF
>TRBJ2-7|-|many|TRBV15
TGTGCCACCAGCAGAGATCTCACAGGGAGAGGCGAGCAGTACTTC
CATSRDLTGRGEQYF
>TRBJ1-4|-|-|TRBV29-1
TGCAGCGTTGCCCCTGGACCCAATGAAAAACTGTTTTTT
CSVAPGPNEKLFF
>TRBJ2-7|-|many|TRBV10-3
TGTGCCATCAGTTTAGGGGAATCCTACGAGCAGTACTTC
CAISLGESYEQYF
>TRBJ1-6|TRBD1|many|TRBV6-5
TGTGCCAGCAGGTACCGGGACAGGGATTCACCCCTCCACTTT
CASRYRDRDSPLHF
>TRBJ1-1|TRBD1|-|TRBV5-1
TGCGCCAGCAGCCCTACGACAGGGATTGACACTGAAGCTTTCTTT
CASSPTTGIDTEAFF
>TRBJ2-5|-|many|TRBV7-2
TGTGCCAGCAGCTTAAGCAGGTTGGAGACCCAGTACTTC
CASSLSRLETQYF
>TRBJ2-1|-|once|TRBV29-1
TGCAGCGTTGAGAAGTTCAATGAGCAGTTCTTC
CSVEKFNEQFF
>TRBJ1-2|TRBD1|-|TRBV29-1
TGCAGCGTTGAAGATACCGGGACAGGGGGCTTATTCTATGGCTACACCTTC
CSVEDTGTGGLFYGYTF
>TRBJ2-7|-|-|TRBV7-2
TGTGCCAGCTCCCTAACCGTAGGGGACGAGACCCACGAGCAGTACTTC
CASSLTVGDETHEQYF
>TRBJ1-4|TRBD1|few|TRBV15
TGTGCCACCAGCAGAGGAAAGGGACAGGGAGGGGAAAAACTGTTTTTT
CATSRGKGQGGEKLFF
>TRBJ1-5|-|many|TRBV6-5
TGTGCCAGCAGTCGGGCAGGGATAGCTCTTCAGCCCCAGCATTTT
CASSRAGIALQPQHF
>TRBJ2-7|TRBD1|-|TRBV20-1
TGCAGTGCTGACAGGGGAAACGAGCAGTACTTC
CSADRGNEQYF
>TRBJ1-4|-|few|TRBV7-9
TGTGCCAGCAGCCCACACAGCACAACTAATGAAAAACTGTCTTTT
CASSPHSTTNEKLSF
>TRBJ2-7|TRBD2|-|TRBV20-1
TGCAGTACCGACAACCCGGGACTAGCGGGGGGGAGGCACGAGCAGTACTTC
CSTDNPGLAGGRHEQYF
>TRBJ2-7|TRBD2|many|TRBV29-1
TGCAGCGTTCGATCCCGGACTAGCGGGGAGAACTCCTACGAGCAGTACTTC
CSVRSRTSGENSYEQYF
>TRBJ2-7|TRBD1|-|TRBV11-2
TGTGCCTGGAGTGTATTTTCCCAGGGGGCCGAGCAGTACTTC
CAWSVFSQGAEQYF
>TRBJ2-7|-|once|TRBV29-1
TGCAGCGGACAGACCTACGAGCAGTACTTC
CSGQTYEQYF
>TRBJ2-5|TRBD1|-|TRBV24-1
TGTGCCACCGGAAACCGGGACAGCCAAGAGACCCAGTACTTC
CATGNRDSQETQYF
>TRBJ2-5|TRBD2|-|TRBV29-1
TGCAGCGTTATACGGACTAGCGGGATGGAGACCCAGTACTTC
CSVIRTSGMETQYF
>TRBJ2-7|TRBD2|-|TRBV2
TGTGCCAGCAGTTTTACGGGAGGGACTTCGGACTTC
CASSFTGGTSDF
>TRBJ1-1|-|few|TRBV7-9
TGTGCCAGCAGCTTAACGGGTCGCTACATAGTGAACACTGAAGCTTTCTTT
CASSLTGRYIVNTEAFF
>TRBJ2-7|-|many|TRBV14
TGTGCCAGCAGCCAATGGACGGGATCCTACGAGCAGTACTTC
CASSQWTGSYEQYF
>TRBJ2-7|-|once|TRBV19
TGTGCCAGTAGTAGCGGTACGGTCCGCTACGAGCAGTACTTC
CASSSGTVRYEQYF
>TRBJ2-2|TRBD2|-|TRBV20-1
TGCAGTGCACCGGGGCGGGGGGTCACCGGGGAGCTGTTTTTT
CSAPGRGVTGELFF
>TRBJ1-5|-|many|TRBV7-2
TGTGCCAGCAGCGCGAATAGCAATCAGCCCCAGCATTTT
CASSANSNQPQHF
>TRBJ1-6|-|many|TRBV7-3
TGTGCCAGCAGCCAAACCCAATGGGGTTCACCCCTCCACTTT
CASSQTQWGSPLHF
>TRBJ1-2|TRBD1|many|TRBV19
TGTGCCAGTAGTTCGATAAGACAGGGTATGAACTATGGCTACACCTTC
CASSSIRQGMNYGYTF
>TRBJ1-1|-|many|TRBV28
TGTGCCAGCAGCTTACAGAACACTGAAGCTTTCTTT
CASSLQNTEAFF
>TRBJ2-2|TRBD1|many|TRBV24-1
TGTGCCACCAACGGACAGGGGGCCCGGGAGCTGTTTTTT
CATNGQGARELFF
>TRBJ1-4|-|few|TRBV15
TGTGCCACCAGCAGAGAAGTCTCCGGAGAAAAACTGTTTTTT
CATSREVSGEKLFF
>TRBJ1-2|-|many|TRBV7-9
TGTGCCAGCAGCTTAAAAGGAGTGAGCGCCTACACCTTC
CASSLKGVSAYTF
>TRBJ1-6|-|many|TRBV5-8
TGTGCCAGCAACTTGGACGGAGACTCCTATAATTCACCCCTCCACTTT
CASNLDGDSYNSPLHF
>TRBJ1-1|TRBD1|-|TRBV6-6
TGTGCCAGCAGCGAGGGGACAGCTGAAGCTTTCTTT
CASSEGTAEAFF
>TRBJ1-3|-|-|TRBV5-1
TGTGCCAGCAGCTTGGGGGAAAAGTCCAGAAGCACCATATATTTC
CASSLGEKSRSTIYF
>TRBJ1-5|-|many|TRBV27
TGTGCCAGCAGCTTATTAGGTAGCAATCAGCCCCAGCATTTT
CASSLLGSNQPQHF
>TRBJ1-2|-|many|TRBV16
TGTGCCGTAAGCGTTAACTATGGCTACACCTTC
CAVSVNYGYTF
>TRBJ2-7|TRBD1|many|TRBV3-1
TGTGCCAGCAGCCAGGGGACAGGGTACTACGAGCAGTACTTC
CASSQGTGYYEQYF
>TRBJ2-1|TRBD2|-|TRBV7-9
TGTGCCAGCAGCCTGGGGGGTAGCGGGAGGACCAATGAGCAGTTCTTC
CASSLGGSGRTNEQFF
>TRBJ1-1|-|many|TRBV13
TGTGCCAGCAGCTCCCTTGCTGAAGCTTTCTTT
CASSSLAEAFF
>TRBJ1-2|TRBD1|once|TRBV7-9
TGTGCCAGCAGCTACGACAGGGGGAACTATGGCTACACCTTC
CASSYDRGNYGYTF
>TRBJ2-5|-|-|TRBV7-6
TGTGCCGGCAGCTTAGTAGTTGGCAGGCAAGAGACCCAGTACTTC
CAGSLVVGRQETQYF
>TRBJ2-1|-|few|TRBV10-3
TGTGCCATCAGTGAGCCGACCCGGGACCTGGGCTACAATGAGCAGTTCTTC
CAISEPTRDLGYNEQFF
>TRBJ1-2|-|once|TRBV7-8
TGTGCCAGCAGCTTATGGGCAGCGGGCTACACCTTC
CASSLWAAGYTF
>TRBJ2-5|-|many|TRBV10-3
TGTGCCATCGGCCAGCGCCGAGAGACCCAGTACTTC
CAIGQRRETQYF
>TRBJ2-7|-|many|TRBV6-5
TGTGCCAGCAGTCTCGCCCGGAGCTGGAGCTCCTACGAGCAGTACTTC
CASSLARSWSSYEQYF
>TRBJ1-5|-|-|TRBV3-1
TGTGCCAGCAGCTCTCAGGGGAGTGGCAATCAGCCCCAGCATTTT
CASSSQGSGNQPQHF